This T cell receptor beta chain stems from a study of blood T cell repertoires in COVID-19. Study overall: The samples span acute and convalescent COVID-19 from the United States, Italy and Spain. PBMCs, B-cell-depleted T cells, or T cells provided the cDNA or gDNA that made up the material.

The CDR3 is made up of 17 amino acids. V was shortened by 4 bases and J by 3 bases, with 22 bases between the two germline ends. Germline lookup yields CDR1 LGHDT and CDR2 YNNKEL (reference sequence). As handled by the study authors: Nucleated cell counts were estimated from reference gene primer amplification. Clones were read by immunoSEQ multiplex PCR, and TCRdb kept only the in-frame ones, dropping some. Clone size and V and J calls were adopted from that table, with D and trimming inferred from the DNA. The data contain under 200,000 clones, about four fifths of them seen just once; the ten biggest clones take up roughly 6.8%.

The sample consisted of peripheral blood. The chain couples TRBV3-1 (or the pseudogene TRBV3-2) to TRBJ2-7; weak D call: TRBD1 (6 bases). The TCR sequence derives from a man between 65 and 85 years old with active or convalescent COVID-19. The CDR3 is CASSPTPGTGFYYEQYF. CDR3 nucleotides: TGTGCCAGCAGCCCTACCCCGGGTACAGGGTTTTACTACGAGCAGTACTTC.